This TCR beta chain was documented in a study of T cells after yellow fever vaccination. The study, taken as a whole, reports: Researchers cautioned that FACS-sorted repertoires could harbor abundant clonotypes contaminating from the bulk population.

Only a few counts were recorded for this clonotype. The antigen is not known. The V end was cut by 0 bases, the J end by 9 bases, with 11 bases between. Germline lookup yields CDR1 GTSNPN and CDR2 SVGIG (reference sequence). The length of the CDR3 is 12 residues. Researchers made TCR cDNA using 5'RACE template switching, and this step added a universal primer site and UMIs. TCRdb independently ran MiXCR on the 5' RACE reads; one entry per CDR3 protein. The table includes 150,000 to 200,000 distinct CDR3 sequences, around 7% detected once. The TCR comes from a man younger than 35 who received the YFV17D yellow fever vaccine. The V and J genes are TRBV30 and TRBJ1-2, with D tentatively TRBD1 (6 bases). Sequenced material: CD4+ T cells sorted from PBMCs, taken 5 days after the first yellow fever vaccination. CDR3 in DNA: TGTGCCTGGAGTGTAGGGGGTAGCAGCTACACCTTC. Translated, it gives CAWSVGGSSYTF. Looking up the rest from reference TRBV30 and TRBJ1-2 gives the full variable domain: SQTIHQWPATLVQPVGSPLSLECTVEGTSNPNLYWYRQAAGRGLQLLFYSVGIGQISSEVPQNLSASRPQDRQFILSSKKLLLSDSGFYLCAWSVGGSSYTFGSGTRLTVV.